This TCR beta chain was recorded in a study of CDR3 diversity in severe acne (dated by TCRdb to about 2019). Including the terminal cysteine and phenylalanine, the CDR3 comprises 12 residues. The CDR3 DNA has 36 bases and is translated from base 1. V was cut back by 6 bases and J by 4 bases, leaving a gap of 6 bases between them. A note on this clonotype: Its antigen is not yet known. Base qualities are not recorded, but no much larger clone differs from it by a single base.

Libraries were built with PCR. The sequencer was an Illumina HiSeq 2000. Using fastp trimming at Q25 and MiXCR clonotype assembly, TCRdb reanalyzed the public sequencing data and kept in-frame beta chains. One record per CDR3 amino acid sequence lists the most common genes and DNA. The sample table records more than 70,000 distinct CDR3 sequences; under 55% of these occur just once. The ten most abundant clones make up approximately 10% of the sample. The receptor's source is a male donor with severe acne vulgaris. In this chain, TRBV12-3 or TRBV12-4 is recombined with TRBJ1-4; no confident D gene assignment can be made. The sequencing sample was made of blood. CDR3 sequence: CASSSINEKLFF. The DNA is TGTGCCAGCAGCTCCATTAATGAAAAACTGTTTTTT.